Listed below are T cell receptor beta chains from one sample, sequenced in a study of patients with pleural tuberculosis. TCRdb called the reads again in MiXCR, with one record for every CDR3 protein. The data contain approximately 53,000 distinct CDR3 sequences, approximately 7.9% of them seen just once; the ten biggest clones take up about a sixth. Receptor source: a human donor with pleural tuberculosis. CDR3s include the opening cysteine and the closing phenylalanine or tryptophan. The D gene is left open where the match is weak. The size of a clone is reported for some rows only, either as once, few or many, or as a class for expanded clones.

v_call	j_call	cdr3_length	d_call	clone_size	cdr3_aa	cdr3_nt
TRBV24-1	TRBJ2-5	11	NA	many	CATGTPETQYF	TGTGCCACCGGGACACCGGAGACCCAGTACTTC
TRBV27	TRBJ2-3	14	NA	many	CATSRNRNADTQYF	TGTGCCACCTCTAGAAATAGAAACGCAGATACGCAGTATTTT
TRBV7-3	TRBJ2-5	14	NA	few	CASSLIGPRGTQYF	TGTGCCAGCAGCTTAATCGGGCCAAGGGGGACCCAGTACTTC
TRBV28	TRBJ1-5	11	NA	many	CACGGGSPQHF	TGTGCCTGCGGTGGTGGGAGCCCCCAGCATTTT
TRBV4-3	TRBJ2-3	14	NA	many	CASSQDIDINTQYF	TGCGCCAGCAGCCAAGATATAGACATAAATACGCAGTATTTT
TRBV29-1	TRBJ2-2	15	NA	NA	CSVEDLDSNTGELFF	TGCAGCGTTGAAGATCTAGATTCGAACACCGGGGAGCTGTTTTTT
TRBV29-1	TRBJ2-2	10	NA	many	CSVQTGELFF	TGCAGCGTCCAAACCGGGGAGCTGTTTTTT
TRBV12-3/TRBV12-4	TRBJ2-5	15	NA	many	CASSLAAFRGETQYF	TGTGCCAGCAGTTTAGCGGCCTTCAGGGGTGAGACCCAGTACTTC
TRBV12-3/TRBV12-4	TRBJ1-5	16	TRBD1	many	CASSRDRGYSNQPQHF	TGTGCCAGCAGTCGGGACAGGGGTTATAGCAATCAGCCCCAGCATTTT
TRBV12-3/TRBV12-4	TRBJ2-5	15	TRBD1	few	CASSRGQGPQETQYF	TGTGCCAGCAGTAGGGGACAGGGGCCCCAAGAGACCCAGTACTTC
TRBV2	TRBJ1-3	14	NA	many	CASSESSSGNTIYF	TGTGCCAGCAGTGAGAGCAGCTCTGGAAACACCATATATTTT
TRBV15	TRBJ1-1	14	TRBD1	many	CATSRKAGGTEAFF	TGTGCCACCAGCAGGAAAGCAGGGGGCACTGAAGCTTTCTTT
TRBV2	TRBJ2-7	14	NA	few	CASSERLATYEQYF	TGTGCCAGCAGTGAAAGGTTGGCCACCTACGAGCAGTACTTC
TRBV6-2/TRBV6-3	TRBJ2-3	16	TRBD2	many	CASSYSLAGGLDTQYF	TGTGCCAGCAGTTACTCCCTAGCGGGAGGCCTAGATACGCAGTATTTT
TRBV20-1	TRBJ2-1	14	TRBD2	many	CSASNSGRGDEQFF	TGCAGTGCTAGTAATAGCGGGAGAGGTGATGAGCAGTTCTTC
TRBV12-3/TRBV12-4	TRBJ2-5	17	TRBD2	many	CASSSTGLAGVEETQYF	TGTGCCAGCAGTTCCACCGGACTAGCGGGAGTGGAAGAGACCCAGTACTTC
TRBV19	TRBJ2-2	15	TRBD1	few	CASSITGQVVGELFF	TGTGCCAGTAGTATAACCGGACAGGTTGTCGGGGAGCTGTTTTTT
TRBV2	TRBJ2-5	12	NA	medium-sized	CASSRIQETQYF	TGTGCCAGCAGTCGGATACAAGAGACCCAGTACTTC
TRBV18	TRBJ1-2	13	NA	few	CASSQDKAYGYTF	TGTGCCAGCTCACAAGACAAGGCCTATGGCTACACCTTC
TRBV12-3/TRBV12-4	TRBJ2-5	16	TRBD2	many	CASSHTSGRAEETQYF	TGTGCCAGCAGTCATACTAGCGGGAGGGCGGAAGAGACCCAGTACTTC
TRBV18	TRBJ1-5	15	NA	many	CASSPGVGGNQPQHF	TGTGCCAGCTCACCAGGCGTAGGGGGCAATCAGCCCCAGCATTTT
TRBV2	TRBJ2-5	13	TRBD1	many	CASKGQPQETQYF	TGTGCCAGCAAGGGACAGCCCCAAGAGACCCAGTACTTC
TRBV20-1	TRBJ2-1	13	NA	many	CSASTPTFNEQFF	TGCAGTGCTTCAACTCCTACTTTCAATGAGCAGTTCTTC
TRBV18	TRBJ1-1	15	NA	few	CASSPEGGADTEAFF	TGTGCCAGCTCACCAGAGGGGGGCGCGGATACTGAAGCTTTCTTT
TRBV10-3	TRBJ1-3	13	NA	many	CAIRVPSGNTIYF	TGTGCCATCCGGGTCCCCTCTGGAAACACCATATATTTT
TRBV9	TRBJ1-1	14	TRBD1	many	CASSALTGGTEAFF	TGTGCCAGCAGCGCCCTGACAGGGGGCACTGAAGCTTTCTTT
TRBV10-3	TRBJ1-5	13	NA	many	CAISESLTGTQHF	TGTGCCATCAGTGAGTCGCTGACGGGAACTCAGCATTTT
TRBV20-1	TRBJ1-1	13	NA	many	CSAEGTYNTEAFF	TGCAGTGCTGAGGGGACATATAACACTGAAGCTTTCTTT
TRBV27	TRBJ2-4	12	NA	many	CASRTGGNIQYF	TGTGCCAGCAGGACTGGAGGAAACATTCAGTACTTC
TRBV12-3/TRBV12-4	TRBJ2-7	15	TRBD2	many	CASSLGGRSGYEQYF	TGTGCCAGCAGTTTAGGCGGGAGAAGTGGCTACGAGCAGTACTTC
TRBV6-1	TRBJ1-5	12	NA	many	CASSRQDQPQHF	TGTGCCAGCAGCCGCCAGGATCAGCCCCAGCATTTT
TRBV7-6	TRBJ1-1	13	NA	many	CASSTGMNTEAFF	TGTGCCAGCAGCACTGGTATGAACACTGAAGCTTTCTTT
TRBV6-1	TRBJ2-7	14	TRBD1	many	CASRWTGGSYEQYF	TGTGCCAGCAGATGGACAGGGGGCTCCTACGAGCAGTACTTC